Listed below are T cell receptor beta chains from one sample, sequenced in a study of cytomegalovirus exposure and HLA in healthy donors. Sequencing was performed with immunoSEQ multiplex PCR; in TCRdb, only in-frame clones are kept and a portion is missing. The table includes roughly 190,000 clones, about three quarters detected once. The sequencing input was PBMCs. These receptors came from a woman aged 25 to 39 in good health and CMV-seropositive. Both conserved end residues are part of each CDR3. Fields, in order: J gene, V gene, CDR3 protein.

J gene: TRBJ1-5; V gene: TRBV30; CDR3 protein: CAWSPGGTSNQPQHF
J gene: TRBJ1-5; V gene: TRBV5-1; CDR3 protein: CASSLGGGAGQPQHF
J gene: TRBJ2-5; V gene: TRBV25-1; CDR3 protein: CASSEQGGLETQYF
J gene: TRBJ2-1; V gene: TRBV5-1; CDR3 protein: CASSFQRGGDNEQFF
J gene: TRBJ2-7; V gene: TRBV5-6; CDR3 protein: CASSLVRSSSYEQYF
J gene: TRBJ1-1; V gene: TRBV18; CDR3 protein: CASSIQGAGAEAFF
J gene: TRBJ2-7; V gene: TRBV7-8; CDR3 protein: CASSTLRGTGARYEQYF
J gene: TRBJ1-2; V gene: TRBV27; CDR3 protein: CASSPGSPGGGYTF
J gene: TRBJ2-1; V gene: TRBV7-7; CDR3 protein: CASSQGLAEDNEQFF
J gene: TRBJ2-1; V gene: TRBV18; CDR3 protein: CASSETASGSYYNEQFF
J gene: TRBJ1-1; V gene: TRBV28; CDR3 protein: CASSSMGDSMNTEAFF
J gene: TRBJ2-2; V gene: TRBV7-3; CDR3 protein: CASSIASGGKGSGELFF
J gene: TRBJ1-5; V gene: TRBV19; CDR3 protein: CASSGLAGRGAQHF
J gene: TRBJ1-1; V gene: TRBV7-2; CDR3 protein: CASNRLWNTEAFF
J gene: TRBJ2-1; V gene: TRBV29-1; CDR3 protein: CSVRPTTSSYNEQFF
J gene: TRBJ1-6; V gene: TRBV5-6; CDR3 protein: CASSLVPGSPLHF
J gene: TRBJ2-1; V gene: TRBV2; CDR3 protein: CATPTDRGPNNEQFF
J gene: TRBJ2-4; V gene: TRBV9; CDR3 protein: CASSGQGKTKNIQYF
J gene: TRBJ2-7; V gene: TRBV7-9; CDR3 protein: CASSLSGDEQYF
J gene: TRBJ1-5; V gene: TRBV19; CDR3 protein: CASSIDRGDRFQPQHF
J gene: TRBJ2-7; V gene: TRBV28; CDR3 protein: CASSLLPTGLEQYF
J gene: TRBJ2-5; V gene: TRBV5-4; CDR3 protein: CASSRPEVRETQYF
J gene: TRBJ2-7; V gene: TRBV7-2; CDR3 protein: CASSRREASGASYEQYF
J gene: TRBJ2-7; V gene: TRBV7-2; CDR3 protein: CASSPYNLAYEQYF
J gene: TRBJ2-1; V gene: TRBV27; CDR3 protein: CASSFNRAASARGEQFF
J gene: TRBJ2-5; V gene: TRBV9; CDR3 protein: CASSVASGGATQYF
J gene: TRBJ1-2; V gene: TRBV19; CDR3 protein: CASSREYGYTF
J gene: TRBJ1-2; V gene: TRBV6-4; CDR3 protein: CASSPGGVYGYTF
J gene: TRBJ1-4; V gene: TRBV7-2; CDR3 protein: CASSLRDREKLFF
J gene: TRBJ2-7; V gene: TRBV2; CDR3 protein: CASSEARLAGDEQYF
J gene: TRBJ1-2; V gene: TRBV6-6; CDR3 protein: CASSSRQGSAYGYTF
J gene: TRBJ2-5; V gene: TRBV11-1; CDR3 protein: CASRPGLAGRETQYF
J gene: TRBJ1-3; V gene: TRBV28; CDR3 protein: CASTETGGGNTIYF
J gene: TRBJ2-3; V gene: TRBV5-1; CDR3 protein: CASRGGSTDTQYF